Sequencing of this T cell receptor (beta chain) was carried out in a study of T cells in Graves' hyperthyroidism and ophthalmopathy. CDR3 length equals 18 residues. Germline assignment: CDR1 SQVTM and CDR2 ANQGSEA. The V and J ends lost 5 bases and 1 base, in that order; junction bases with no gene match: 12. Findings and caveats of the study: A 13 V-J model separated ophthalmopathy from stable hyperthyroidism.

With respect to this clonotype: Its antigen is undetermined.

Exclusion of a patient resulted from uncontrolled infection, other autoimmune disease, pregnancy or lactation. Before ophthalmopathy appeared, progressors gave blood at initial hyperthyroidism diagnosis. Extraction of PBMCs used more than 8.5 ml of fresh peripheral blood. TCR beta CDR3 regions were amplified from RNA. HTBI primers drove first-round RT-PCR of the TCR CDR3. In TCRdb, the multiplex PCR reads were re-called with MiXCR into one record per CDR3 protein. Of 650,000 to 850,000 distinct CDR3 sequences listed, about 19% are singletons. Sequenced input: blood. V is TRBV29-1 and J is TRBJ2-6; 9 positions match TRBD1. The receptor's source is a woman between 45 and 60 years old with Graves' hyperthyroidism that later progressed to Graves' ophthalmopathy. The CDR3, as DNA: TGCAGCGTTTTCTTCCGGGACAGGGAAGCATCTGGGGCCAACGTCCTGACTTTC. Protein: CSVFFRDREASGANVLTF.